The subject of this entry is one T cell receptor (beta chain). The CDR3 totals 13 residues. CDR1 PRHDT and CDR2 FYEKMQ come from the germline V gene (reference sequence). Trimming left V 1 base short and J 7 bases short, with 9 bases between. These data originate in a study of T cell clones after liver transplantation. Study as a whole: Subjects received no induction therapy and standard immunosuppression until randomization at 12-24 months post-transplant.

Assay used: immunoSEQ multiplex PCR; TCRdb lists only in-frame clones, some missing. The profile shows tens of thousands of clones, around 70% of them singletons. This TCR was recovered from a human patient who received a liver transplant. Some T cells may be provided by the graft donor. The material sequenced was CD4+ T cells from blood, taken at the 22-month timepoint. The genes are TRBV13 and TRBJ2-3; D gene uncertain. CDR3 sequence reads: CASSLALLNTQYF. The CDR3 nucleotides are TGTGCCAGCAGCTTAGCCCTCTTAAATACGCAGTATTTT.